This T cell receptor (beta chain) was sequenced during a study of T-cell reconstitution after alpha-beta-depleted transplantation in children. Findings and limits, study-wide: After transplant, at about two months, alpha-beta T cells were reportedly derived from several hundred expanded graft clones. At one year after transplant, newly produced T cells mostly accounted for T-cell counts and diversity. Surviving recipient T cells and thymic progenitors accounted for the high day-60 TCRbeta diversity observed in some patients.

This clonotype turned up a few times. Its specificity is not known. Researchers prepared the TCRbeta library using unique molecular identifiers, the study reports. TCRdb redid the calling of the PCR reads with MiXCR, one entry per CDR3 protein. The sample has about 440,000 distinct CDR3 sequences, around 46% seen once. CDR3 length: 15 residues. V lost 7 bases and J lost 7; bases outside the gene matches: 5. The germline CDR1 and CDR2 sequences are MNHEY and SVGEGT. The receptor's source is a girl aged 2 to 10 with aplastic anemia, due to receive a stem cell transplant. The material sequenced was PBMCs, taken before TCRalphabeta/CD19-depleted stem cell transplant. The rearrangement links TRBV6-2 or TRBV6-3 to TRBJ2-1; 15 nucleotides align to TRBD2. The CDR3 sequence is CASTNGLAGGNEQFF. The CDR3 coding sequence is TGTGCCAGCACCAACGGACTAGCGGGAGGGAATGAGCAGTTCTTC.